The clone carrying this TCR beta chain was found many times. This sample is drawn from a study of identical twins. TCRdb re-analysed the 5' RACE reads in MiXCR, keeping a single row per CDR3 protein. The sample holds about 890,000 distinct CDR3 sequences, 12% seen once. Germline V gene sequence: CDR1 DFQATT, CDR2 SNEGSKA (reference sequence). V trimming: 6 bases; J trimming: 2 bases; junction bases outside the gene matches: 14. There are 16 residues in the CDR3. These sequences were also reported in another study, on yellow fever vaccine responses in identical twins. According to that study: Vaccine-induced T cell responses in twins were reportedly observed to appear partly convergent, partly personalized.

The clonotype comes from a woman between 18 and 30 years old in good health. The chain has TRBV20-1 and TRBJ2-3, with 7 bases fitting TRBD2. The specimen sequenced was PBMCs. CDR3 protein: CSARGRGGGLTDTQYF. The CDR3 DNA is TGCAGTGCCCGGGGGAGGGGCGGGGGACTCACAGATACGCAGTATTTT.